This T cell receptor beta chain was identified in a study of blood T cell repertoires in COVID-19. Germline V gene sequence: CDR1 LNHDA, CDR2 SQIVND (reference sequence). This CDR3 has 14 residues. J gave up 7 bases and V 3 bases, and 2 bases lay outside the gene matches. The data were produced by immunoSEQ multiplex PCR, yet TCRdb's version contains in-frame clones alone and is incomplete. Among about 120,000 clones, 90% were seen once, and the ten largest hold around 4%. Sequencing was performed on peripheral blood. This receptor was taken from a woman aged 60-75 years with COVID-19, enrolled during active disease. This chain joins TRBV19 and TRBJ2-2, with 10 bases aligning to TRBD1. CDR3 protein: CASSMDRGIGELFF. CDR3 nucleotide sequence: TGTGCCAGTAGTATGGACAGGGGGATCGGGGAGCTGTTTTTT. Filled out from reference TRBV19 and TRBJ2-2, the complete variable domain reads DGGITQSPKYLFRKEGQNVTLSCEQNLNHDAMYWYRQDPGQGLRLIYYSQIVNDFQKGDIAEGYSVSREKKESFPLTVTSAQKNPTAFYLCASSMDRGIGELFFGEGSRLTVL.